The next 11 T cell receptor beta chains were all read from a single sample in a study of cytomegalovirus exposure and HLA in healthy donors. Amplification used 60 Vbeta primers and 13 Jbeta primers. Using immunoSEQ multiplex PCR, the repertoire was profiled, and TCRdb retains in-frame clones only, with some absent. The repertoire holds approximately 290,000 clones, 80% seen once, with more than 0.3% in the top ten. The sample comprised PBMCs. Receptors originate from a girl aged 2-10 years in good health and CMV-seronegative.

The gene calls are TRBV27 and TRBJ1-1; D remains ambiguous. CDR3 size: 13 residues. With 6 bases removed from V and 1 base from J, the gap between germline ends came to 9 bases. Germline CDR1 is MNHEY and CDR2 is SMNVEV (reference sequence). The CDR3 loop is CASSRVSNTEAFF. The CDR3 coding sequence is TGTGCCAGCAGCCGGGTCTCGAACACTGAAGCTTTCTTT.

This sequence joins TRBV7-3 and TRBJ1-1; 8 bases line up with TRBD1. Germline CDR1 is SGHTA and CDR2 is FQGTGA. The length of the CDR3 is 14 residues. Trimming at V came to 3 bases and at J to 2 bases, leaving 2 bases not matched to a gene. CDR3 sequence (DNA): TGTGCCAGCAGCTTGGACAGGGACAACACTGAAGCTTTCTTT. Protein: CASSLDRDNTEAFF.

The J gene is TRBJ2-3, the V gene TRBV4-1; D is perhaps TRBD2 (7 bases). V was trimmed by 6 bases and J by 3 bases, leaving 16 bases between them. The CDR3 sequence is 15 residues long. Germline V CDR1 and CDR2: MGHRA, YSYEKL. Written as DNA, the CDR3 is TGCGCCAGCAGGAACCCGGGGGGCTCGACAGATACGCAGTATTTT. The encoded protein is CASRNPGGSTDTQYF.

V and J are TRBV5-4 and TRBJ1-2; no firm D call. The V and J ends lost 5 bases and 4 bases respectively, with 12 bases between them. CDR1 SGHNT and CDR2 YYREEE come from the germline V gene (reference sequence). CDR3 length equals 13 residues. CDR3 region: CASSLYGVYGYTF. As DNA, the CDR3 is TGTGCCAGCAGTCTTTACGGAGTCTATGGCTACACCTTC. Supplemented by reference TRBV5-4 and TRBJ1-2, the full variable domain reads ETGVTQSPTHLIKTRGQQVTLRCSSQSGHNTVSWYQQALGQGPQFIFQYYREEENGRGNFPPRFSGLQFPNYSSELNVNALELDDSALYLCASSLYGVYGYTFGSGTRLTVV.

J is TRBJ1-4 and V is TRBV5-4; TRBD1 aligns across 7 bases. This CDR3 has 14 residues. CDR1 is SGHNT, CDR2 YYREEE, per germline (reference sequence). With 4 bases clipped from V and 2 bases from J, the junction kept 2 bases outside the gene matches. The CDR3 region is CASSVQGTNEKLFF. The CDR3 region has the DNA TGTGCCAGCAGCGTACAGGGGACTAATGAAAAACTGTTTTTT.

This clone was counted a few times. The chain employs TRBV7-9 and TRBJ2-7; D perhaps matches TRBD1 (5 bases). In germline, CDR1 is SEHNR, CDR2 FQNEAQ (reference sequence). The CDR3 consists of 14 residues. V lost 1 base and J 5 bases, leaving 12 bases between the germline ends. The CDR3 sequence is CASSLGGRVNEQYF. CDR3 sequence (DNA): TGTGCCAGCAGCTTAGGGGGCCGGGTAAACGAGCAGTACTTC.

There are a few counts of this clone. The J gene is TRBJ1-6, the V gene TRBV2; the D gene is possibly TRBD1 (6 bases). The CDR3 sequence is 14 residues long. In germline, CDR1 is SNHLY, CDR2 FYNNEI. Trimming took off 6 bases at V and 9 bases at J, with 15 bases between the two ends. The chain's CDR3 is CASRPDSAGSPLHF. The DNA of the CDR3 is TGTGCCAGCAGACCGGACAGTGCTGGTTCACCCCTCCACTTT.

The V and J genes are TRBV7-6 and TRBJ2-5; 8 nucleotides match TRBD1. The V and J ends lost 4 bases and 5 bases, in that order; junction bases with no gene match: 9. Per germline, CDR1 SGHVS and CDR2 FNYEAQ. This CDR3 is built from 15 residues. This CDR3 reads CASSSHRGDVETQYF. CDR3 bases: TGTGCCAGCAGCTCCCACAGGGGGGACGTGGAGACCCAGTACTTC.

This clone was seen only once. V and J are TRBV2 and TRBJ2-1; D is ambiguous. The germline CDR1 and CDR2 sequences are SNHLY and FYNNEI. Trimming stripped 6 bases from V and 1 base from J, with 13 bases between. This CDR3 has 15 amino acids. The DNA for the CDR3 is TGTGCCAGCAGCCAGACCGGGTTATCCTACAATGAGCAGTTCTTC. Translated, it gives CASSQTGLSYNEQFF.

The genes are TRBV27 and TRBJ2-7; D gene unclear. The germline CDR1 and CDR2 sequences are MNHEY and SMNVEV (reference sequence). The CDR3 extends over 14 amino acids. V lost 2 bases to trimming and J lost 1 base, with 9 bases between them. The CDR3 bases are TGTGCCAGCAGTTTAATGGGCCAGTCCTACGAGCAGTACTTC. Amino acid sequence: CASSLMGQSYEQYF.

The chain has TRBV6-5 and TRBJ1-1; 8 nucleotides agree with TRBD1. The germline gives CDR1 MNHEY, CDR2 SVGAGI. V was pared by 6 bases and J by 4 bases, with 7 bases of the junction left unmatched. The CDR3 spans 14 residues. CDR3 sequence: CASRRTGRVTEAFF. The CDR3 DNA reads as TGTGCCAGCAGAAGGACAGGGAGGGTCACTGAAGCTTTCTTT.